Below, 12 T cell receptor beta chains from the same sample are listed, as sequenced in a study of shared clonotypes between healthy human individuals. Profiled with immunoSEQ multiplex PCR; TCRdb holds only in-frame clones, not every one. The sample includes about 490,000 clones, roughly four fifths seen only once; the top ten take 10% to 15%. The sequencing input was PBMCs. Receptors were obtained from a woman in her 40s in good health. Some clones in this sample may be carry-over from other donors' samples.

This clone was found a few times. The V call is TRBV19, the J call TRBJ2-3; perhaps TRBD2 as D (5 bases). Germline V gene data show CDR1 as LNHDA and CDR2 as SQIVND (reference sequence). Trimming took 4 bases from V and 2 from J, leaving 19 bases between them. The CDR3 extends over 17 amino acids. CDR3 loop: CASSTRRAEDLTDTQYF. In nucleotides, the CDR3 is TGTGCCAGTAGTACCCGGCGGGCAGAGGACCTCACAGATACGCAGTATTTT.

The V and J genes are TRBV2 and TRBJ1-5; weak D call: TRBD1 (5 bases). The V and J ends lost 6 bases and 0 bases respectively, with 18 bases between them. This CDR3 contains 17 residues. Germline CDR1 and CDR2: SNHLY and FYNNEI. The CDR3 region has the DNA TGTGCCAGCAGAGAGGGACGGATACCTAATAGCAATCAGCCCCAGCATTTT. Amino acid sequence: CASREGRIPNSNQPQHF.

The rearrangement joins TRBV7-9 to TRBJ1-2, with D maybe TRBD1 (5 bases). Trimming shortened V by 1 base and J by 5 bases, and 14 bases separated the two germline ends. CDR1 SEHNR and CDR2 FQNEAQ come from the germline V gene (reference sequence). There are 15 residues in the CDR3. CDR3 nucleotide sequence: TGTGCCAGCAGCTTAGAGGACACCCTTCGGTATGGCTACACCTTC. Translated: CASSLEDTLRYGYTF. Supplemented by reference TRBV7-9 and TRBJ1-2, the full variable domain reads DTGVSQNPRHKITKRGQNVTFRCDPISEHNRLYWYRQTLGQGPEFLTYFQNEAQLEKSRLLSDRFSAERPKGSFSTLEIQRTEQGDSAMYLCASSLEDTLRYGYTFGSGTRLTVV.

The chain couples TRBV2 to TRBJ2-7; 14 nucleotides align to TRBD2. Germline V CDR1 and CDR2: SNHLY, FYNNEI. The CDR3 loop spans 15 amino acids. J gave up 6 bases and V 6 bases, and 7 bases lay outside the gene matches. The CDR3 is CASRRGLAGDSEQYF. The CDR3 DNA follows: TGTGCCAGCAGGAGGGGACTAGCGGGAGATAGCGAGCAGTACTTC.

Concerning this clone: At the DNA level, this CDR3 is encoded by other sequences in the same sample as well. The chain employs TRBV9 and TRBJ1-3; D is unresolved. The CDR3 spans 14 residues. V dropped 0 bases and J dropped 2 bases, with 6 bases sitting between them. CDR1 SGDLS and CDR2 YYNGEE come from the germline V gene. The CDR3 reads CASSVGGPGNTIYF. CDR3 bases: TGTGCCAGCAGCGTAGGAGGTCCTGGAAACACCATATATTTT.

This clone was seen just once. CDR3 residues: CASSVGRFYEQYF. CDR3 sequence (DNA): TGTGCCAGTAGTGTCGGGAGGTTCTACGAGCAGTACTTC. The J gene is TRBJ2-7, the V gene TRBV19; TRBD2 matches 7 bases. V was clipped by 5 bases and J by 3 bases; unmatched bases: 4. The V gene's germline CDR1 is LNHDA and CDR2 SQIVND (reference sequence). The CDR3 is 13 residues long.

The rearrangement joins TRBV2 to TRBJ1-3; D may be TRBD1 (5 bases). The length of the CDR3 is 15 residues. Germline CDR1 SNHLY, CDR2 FYNNEI. The V end was cut by 5 bases, the J end by 0 bases, with 11 bases between. CDR3: CASSWGLISGNTIYF. The CDR3 DNA is TGTGCCAGCAGTTGGGGACTGATCTCTGGAAACACCATATATTTT.

The chain couples TRBV7-9 to TRBJ2-7; possibly TRBD1 for D (6 bases). Germline V gives CDR1 SEHNR, CDR2 FQNEAQ (reference sequence). V gave up 0 bases and J gave up 2 bases, with 11 bases separating them. CDR3 length equals 15 residues. CDR3 sequence (DNA): TGTGCCAGCAGCTTAGCGGTGGGGGCACCCTACGAGCAGTACTTC. The encoded protein is CASSLAVGAPYEQYF.

The V and J genes are TRBV19 and TRBJ2-1; TRBD2 aligns across 14 bases. The J segment lost 9 bases and the V segment lost 6 bases, leaving 10 bases of the junction unmatched. This CDR3 spans 16 amino acids. The germline CDR1 and CDR2 sequences are LNHDA and SQIVND (reference sequence). The CDR3 region is CASSLTGTSGSGEQFF. For the CDR3, the DNA is TGTGCCAGTAGCCTAACCGGGACTAGCGGGAGTGGTGAGCAGTTCTTC.

V usage is TRBV19 and J usage is TRBJ1-5; 10 bases map to TRBD1. Trimming took 6 bases from V and 5 from J; bases not matched to a gene: 10. This CDR3 comprises 16 residues. CDR1 is LNHDA and CDR2 is SQIVND in the germline V gene (reference sequence). The CDR3 DNA reads as TGTGCCAGTAGGACCCGGACAGGGGGGATTTATCAGCCCCAGCATTTT. This sequence encodes CASRTRTGGIYQPQHF.

This clone showed up just a few times. The V and J genes are TRBV6-1 and TRBJ1-1; 9 bases map to TRBD1. CDR1 is MNHNS and CDR2 is SASEGT in the germline V gene. Trimming cost V 3 bases and J 6 bases; bases outside gene matches: 5. There are 14 residues in the CDR3. The CDR3 region is CASSDGQGSSEAFF. The CDR3 DNA is TGTGCCAGCAGTGATGGACAGGGGAGTTCTGAAGCTTTCTTT.

This clone was counted a few times. The V call is TRBV30, the J call TRBJ1-1; D is undetermined. With 0 bases removed from V and 2 bases from J, the gap between germline ends came to 7 bases. This CDR3 comprises 13 residues. Germline V CDR1 and CDR2: GTSNPN, SVGIG (reference sequence). The CDR3 DNA follows: TGTGCCTGGAGTGTCTCCGTTAACACTGAAGCTTTCTTT. This codes for CAWSVSVNTEAFF.